These 6 T cell receptor beta chains were all obtained from the same sample, sequenced in a study of shared clonotypes between healthy human individuals. The repertoire was sequenced with immunoSEQ multiplex PCR; TCRdb's copy has only in-frame clones and lacks some. The profile shows 600,000 to 700,000 clones, about 80% of them singletons. Material for sequencing was memory CD4+ T cells sorted from blood. As to subset: CD45RA-negative fraction. Receptors originate from a woman in her 30s in good health.

The chain couples TRBV9 to TRBJ2-3; 15 bases are a match to TRBD2. Germline V gives CDR1 SGDLS, CDR2 YYNGEE. V was clipped by 4 bases and J by 3 bases; unmatched bases: 6. The CDR3 has 17 residues. Written as DNA, the CDR3 is TGTGCCAGCAGCCCACCGGGACTAGCGGGAGGTACAGATACGCAGTATTTT. This translates into CASSPPGLAGGTDTQYF. Full variable domain (outside the CDR3, taken from reference TRBV9 and TRBJ2-3): DSGVTQTPKHLITATGQRVTLRCSPRSGDLSVYWYQQSLDQGLQFLIQYYNGEERAKGNILERFSAQQFPDLHSELNLSSLELGDSALYFCASSPPGLAGGTDTQYFGPGTRLTVL.

In this sample, this clone turned up many times. V and J are TRBV2 and TRBJ1-2; 9 bases agree with TRBD1. The CDR3 has 14 amino acids. V was pared by 4 bases and J by 7 bases, with 7 bases of the junction left unmatched. CDR1 is SNHLY, CDR2 FYNNEI, per germline. CDR3 sequence reads: CASSGQTGGSGYTF. The CDR3, as DNA: TGTGCCAGCAGTGGGCAAACAGGGGGCAGTGGCTACACCTTC.

Worth noting for this clone: Other DNA variants within this sample encode the same CDR3. CDR3 sequence: CASSVNDEQFF. CDR3 in DNA: TGTGCCAGCAGCGTAAATGATGAGCAGTTCTTC. This chain links TRBV9 with TRBJ2-1; D gene uncertain. CDR1 is SGDLS, CDR2 YYNGEE, per germline. The CDR3 is made up of 11 amino acids. V lost 1 base, J lost 8 bases, and 4 bases lay in between.

This clone was detected many times. V usage is TRBV11-2 and J usage is TRBJ2-1, with D unresolved. V dropped 1 base and J dropped 3 bases, with 10 bases sitting between them. Germline V gene data show CDR1 as SGHAT and CDR2 as FQNNGV. The CDR3 is made up of 15 amino acids. This chain's CDR3 is CASSLATGNYNEQFF. In DNA form, the CDR3 reads TGTGCCAGCAGCTTAGCGACTGGAAACTACAATGAGCAGTTCTTC.

This chain joins TRBV28 and TRBJ2-1, with a tentative D call TRBD2 (5 bases). This CDR3 comprises 13 residues. CDR1 is MDHEN, CDR2 SYDVKM, per germline. V was cut by 7 bases and J by 9 bases, with 16 bases left in between. The CDR3, as DNA: TGTGCCAGCACCTGGAGGTCCTCTAGTGAGCAGTTCTTC. Amino acid sequence: CASTWRSSSEQFF. The full variable domain, completed using reference TRBV28 and TRBJ2-1, is DVKVTQSSRYLVKRTGEKVFLECVQDMDHENMFWYRQDPGLGLRLIYFSYDVKMKEKGDIPEGYSVSREKKERFSLILESASTNQTSMYLCASTWRSSSEQFFGPGTRLTVL.

The V call is TRBV14, the J call TRBJ2-3; D remains unclear. This CDR3 is built from 16 residues. V shed 2 bases and J shed 2 bases, with 14 bases lying between them. Germline lookup yields CDR1 SGHDN and CDR2 FVKESK. CDR3 sequence reads: CASSQFGGASTDTQYF. The DNA of the CDR3 is TGTGCCAGCAGCCAATTTGGCGGAGCTTCCACAGATACGCAGTATTTT.